This T cell receptor (beta chain) was recovered during a study of cytomegalovirus exposure and HLA in healthy donors (dated by TCRdb to 2015 to 2018). Study-wide context: According to an earlier analysis of several hundred of the donors, 150 million to 200 million T cells yielded 90 million to 140 million unique TCR beta sequences and approximately 280 Gb of sequence data. About 330 gigabases of sequencing data and roughly 80 million unique TCR sequences made up an early release that covered several hundred HLA-typed donors. Of the 398 genotyped donors, 65% to 90% were placed in the genetic ancestry cluster associated with self-reported Caucasian donors. The study was designed to test whether signatures of past pathogen exposure could be identified by cataloging public T cell receptors. Using immunosequencing, the study profiled T cell repertoires from 666 subjects and related those repertoires to cytomegalovirus serostatus. Besides the first cohort of more than 650 subjects, a separate validation cohort made up of roughly 130 different subjects was used. The study combined high-throughput TCR immunosequencing, statistical association of individual TCRs with disease status, and machine learning to predict cytomegalovirus infection status. A later analysis re-examined previously published TCR beta repertoires from over 500 donors and added high-resolution HLA genotyping to investigate patterns of TCR occurrence. Rather than drawing on any new phenotypic data, the later analysis identified candidate immune exposures from TCR beta sequences and the way those sequences occurred across donors. In an earlier analysis of 500 to 650 of the donors, high-throughput TCR beta sequencing was used to judge whether each TCR beta V gene segment behaved as functional or pseudogenic. Donor age, sex, ethnicity and CMV serostatus were compiled alongside the repertoire data. A later genetic analysis took genome-wide SNP genotypes for about three fifths of the roughly 670 donors and used that subset as a discovery cohort. Every repertoire in the discovery cohort had been generated on one and the same sequencing platform. HLA typing covered class I and class II loci at four-digit resolution. Typing coverage varied by locus: roughly 629-630 donors for A, B, C, DRB1 and DQB1; around 560 for DQA1; over 600 for DPA1; about 450 for DPB1. Several DR-DQ haplotypes were treated as single units for association and clustering because of strong linkage in the cohort. Among roughly 400 genotyped donors of the cohort, an average of approximately 240,000 unique TCR beta nucleotide sequences was sequenced per donor, of which 15% to 20% were non-productive.

The library was prepared using the immunoSEQ multiplex PCR assay. For the multiplex PCR, a mixture combining 60 forward primers for TCR Vbeta segments and 13 reverse primers for TCR Jbeta segments was used. The CDR3 region of rearranged TCR beta genes was amplified from genomic DNA by a multiplex PCR assay. The Illumina HiSeq System was used to sequence the amplified TCR beta libraries as 87-base-pair reads. Per the authors' processing: A later analysis counted around 72 million unique TCR beta chains across the approximately 700 repertoires, and around 12 million of these chains were shared by at least two donors. A nearest-neighbor algorithm error-corrected the raw reads and collapsed the reads into unique sequences, merging closely related sequences to remove PCR and sequencing errors. V, D and J gene segments were assigned by aligning CDR3 sequences to IMGT reference sequences. For a sequence to be retained, a match of at least six nucleotides was required to both a V gene segment and a J gene segment. Rearrangements were classified as productive when the CDR3 lacked stop codons and remained in frame with V and J, and all other rearrangements were classified as non-productive. CDR3 was defined according to IMGT convention as the region running from the second conserved V-encoded cysteine to the conserved J-encoded phenylalanine. In an earlier analysis of around 640 of the donors, sequences lacking an unambiguous match to a single V gene segment were excluded. An earlier analysis of approximately 590 of the donors called V segments functional above 56.7% productive rearrangements and segregating when the between-donor standard deviation exceeded 5%. A statistical classification framework was built for diagnosing cytomegalovirus status from the catalog of TCR beta chain sequences. V and J gene assignment, in a later analysis, came from comparing TCR nucleotide sequences with IMGT/GENE-DB human TR gene sequences. Using the TCRdist pipeline, a later analysis assigned CDR3 sequences along with most-parsimonious VDJ recombination scenarios. A later analysis defined each TCR beta chain by its CDR3 amino acid sequence plus V-gene family, and excluded reads lacking a unique V-gene family. In a later analysis, nearly 600 highly shared, low-generation-probability nucleotide sequences were removed to address suspected cross-contamination and a sequencing artifact. In a later analysis, a clonal expansion index for each public chain was calculated from normalized within-repertoire ranks of inferred template counts. Generation probabilities in a later analysis came from a VDJ recombination model fitted to out-of-frame rearrangements, and those results were checked against IGoR. Hypergeometric tests were used in a later analysis to score TCR-TCR, TCR-HLA and TCR-CMV co-occurrence, with a repertoire-size bias correction applied to the TCR pairs. False discovery rates were estimated in a later analysis by permuting HLA or CMV assignments 20 times. In a later analysis, co-occurring TCRs were grouped with DBSCAN, and TCRdist sequence similarity was added when clustering was performed within HLA-allele-positive subsets. Repertoires with fewer than 30,000 or more than 120,000 public chains, plus five repertoires with anomalous nucleotide sharing, were excluded from co-occurrence clustering. What TCRdb holds here is the immuneACCESS table cut down to in-frame rearrangements. Part of the clones is not present; checked against another copy, under half of the missing clones reflect an unresolved V gene, and the others are unexplained. V, J and clone size were drawn from that table, and D and trimming were deduced from the DNA. The sample profile shows roughly 88,000 clones; approximately 80% of them were found once. The ten largest clones represent around 5% of the sample.

In total, about 650 healthy bone marrow donors made up the cohort. Cohort members were all nominally healthy when sampled, although unrecorded immune exposures were likely present. The donor tested CMV seropositive and was one of the 289 seropositive cohort members. A peripheral blood sample was provided by each donor, and peripheral blood mononuclear cells were used for TCR beta sequencing. Genomic DNA extraction from the blood cell samples was performed with the Qiagen DNeasy Blood Extraction Kit. Spanning cysteine to phenylalanine, the CDR3 consists of 12 amino acids. Of the read, only the CDR3 DNA is kept; its 36 bases are in frame from base 1. Trimming takes 8 bases from V and 7 bases from J, and the germline ends sit 15 bases apart. CDR1 and CDR2 were assigned from the germline V gene as MNHEY and SVGAGI. About this clone: What this receptor recognizes is not known. No much larger clone exists at a distance of one base, and base qualities are not known.

Summary of the overall study and its limitations: A later analysis reported that several top co-occurrence clusters appeared linked to parvovirus B19, influenza, CMV and Epstein-Barr virus. A further reported finding was that TCR beta sequences accurately predicted the HLA-A and HLA-B alleles for most subjects in the first cohort. According to a later genetic analysis, donors in an Asian-associated ancestry cluster had fewer N-insertions in productive TCRs than the approximately 700-donor mean. In a later genetic analysis, a missense DCLRE1C variant was associated with V-gene and J-gene trimming of TCR beta chains, and the association was replicated in an independent cohort. Some IMGT-functional V segments, including TRBV6-2 and TRBV6-3, could not be told apart with the 87-base-pair reads, so those segments were excluded. A total of fewer than 200 TCR beta chains were listed by the study as associated with cytomegalovirus. The earlier analysis of 587 of the donors excluded some 15 rarely observed V segments, including chromosome 9 orphons, because counts were too low. In an earlier analysis of under 600 of the donors, most TCR beta V segments were observed in productive rearrangements about 90% or about 30% of the time, broadly matching IMGT annotations. The authors suggested that the approach could potentially be generalized to other disease states and immunological phenotypes. In vitro tests confirmed that a few of the cytomegalovirus-associated TCR beta chains recognize cytomegalovirus antigens. The classifier was reported to diagnose cytomegalovirus status with high specificity and sensitivity in both the original and validation cohorts. Roughly uniform sequencing depth across donors was assumed in presence/absence analyses, although this assumption may not hold. In a later analysis, TCR association rates were found to vary across HLA loci, with the most associated TCRs seen for DRB1 alleles and the fewest for HLA-C alleles. Linkage disequilibrium might explain the correlated functional status among segregating V segments, but an unknown experimental factor could not be excluded. A cluster of highly shared sequence variants was judged likely to represent a technical artifact of the sequencing pipeline. Only TCR beta chains were sequenced in this cohort, and the absence of alpha or paired-chain data limited detectable features. Specific HLA alleles were associated with 15,000 to 20,000 TCR beta sequences at a false discovery rate of 0.05 in a later analysis. Assigning TCR associations to individual alleles was difficult when HLA alleles, especially DR and DQ, strongly co-occurred. Because some donors lacked HLA typing at each locus, the association tests relied only on the typed subset. In a later analysis, HLA-associated TCR beta chains were found to be more clonally expanded and to have lower generation probabilities than equally common non-associated chains. A later analysis found that most CMV-associated TCR beta chains appeared HLA-restricted, with HLA associations seemingly driven largely by CMV exposure. Most TCR sequences were observed very rarely across donors, whereas some public TCRs were present in many individuals. Immune exposure information for the cohort was limited to CMV serostatus.

The sequence was collected from a man aged 30 to 45 in good health and CMV-seropositive. The chain links TRBV6-5 with TRBJ2-7, with TRBD1 tentatively as D gene (5 bases match). The sample consisted of PBMCs. In nucleotide form, the sequence is TGTGCCAGCTCCCCTCAGGGTAGAGAGCAGTACTTC. This yields the protein CASSPQGREQYF.